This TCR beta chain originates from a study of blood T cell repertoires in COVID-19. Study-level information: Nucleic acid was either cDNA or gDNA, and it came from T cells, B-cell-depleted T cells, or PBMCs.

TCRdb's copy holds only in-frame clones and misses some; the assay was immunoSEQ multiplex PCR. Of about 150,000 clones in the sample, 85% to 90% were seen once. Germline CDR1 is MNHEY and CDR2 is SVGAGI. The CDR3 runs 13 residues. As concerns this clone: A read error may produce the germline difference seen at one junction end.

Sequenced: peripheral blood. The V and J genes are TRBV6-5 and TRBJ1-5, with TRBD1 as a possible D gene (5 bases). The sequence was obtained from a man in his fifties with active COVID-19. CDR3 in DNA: TGTGCCGGCAGTCAGGGTTCTCGTCAGCCCCAGCATTTT. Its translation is CAGSQGSRQPQHF.